The TCR beta chain described here comes from a study of blood T cell dynamics during melanoma immunotherapy. Background on the study: Patients with metastatic melanoma got pembrolizumab or nivolumab-ipilimumab as first-line care.

The table came from immunoSEQ multiplex PCR; TCRdb's copy has only in-frame clones and leaves some out. Here the sample spans 13,000 to 15,000 clones, roughly nine tenths being singletons. Time point given: week 3, after first cycle of checkpoint inhibitor. The clonotype comes from a human donor with melanoma. The sample was blood, taken from a patient treated with checkpoint blockade.

For the CDR3, the DNA is TGTGCCAGCAGCTTAATTCCGGCACAGGGCGGTGGAGAGACCCAGTACTTC. This codes for CASSLIPAQGGGETQYF. The chain recombines TRBV7-6 with TRBJ2-5; weak D call: TRBD1 (6 bases). The CDR3 is 17 amino acids. Trimming stripped 2 bases from V and 4 bases from J, with 20 bases between. In germline, CDR1 is SGHVS, CDR2 FNYEAQ.